Listed below are T cell receptor beta chains from one sample, sequenced in a study of CD8 T cells in Susac syndrome. TCRdb fed the immunoSEQ multiplex PCR reads into MiXCR, producing one record per CDR3 protein. The data show 150,000 to 200,000 distinct CDR3 sequences, approximately 96% seen once. The sample comprised CD4+ T cells from PBMCs. The origin of the receptors is a human donor in good health. The CDR3 runs from the conserved cysteine through the conserved F or W. Each record gives: D gene, V gene, J gene, clone size, CDR3 length, CDR3 protein, CDR3 DNA. A D gene is named only where the DNA matches it firmly. A clone size is listed for some rows: how often the clone was seen (once, few, many), or a class if it is expanded.

D: TRBD2
V: TRBV9
J: TRBJ2-7
size: .
length: 16
CDR3: CASSVGTTSGSGEQYF
DNA: TGTGCCAGCAGCGTCGGGACAACTAGCGGGTCGGGCGAGCAGTACTTC

D: .
V: TRBV29-1
J: TRBJ2-5
size: .
length: 11
CDR3: CSVIGQETQYF
DNA: TGCAGCGTTATCGGACAAGAGACCCAGTACTTC

D: .
V: TRBV19
J: TRBJ1-6
size: .
length: 10
CDR3: CASNWSPLHF
DNA: TGTGCCAGTAATTGGTCACCCCTCCACTTT

D: .
V: TRBV7-2
J: TRBJ1-2
size: .
length: 12
CDR3: CASTPGSYGYTF
DNA: TGTGCCAGCACTCCAGGGTCCTATGGCTACACCTTC

D: TRBD2
V: TRBV15
J: TRBJ2-1
size: .
length: 17
CDR3: CATSREPGTSGSGEQFF
DNA: TGTGCCACCAGCAGGGAACCCGGGACTAGCGGTTCTGGTGAGCAGTTCTTC

D: .
V: TRBV11-1
J: TRBJ2-6
size: .
length: 15
CDR3: CASSTTGSGANVLTF
DNA: TGTGCCAGCAGCACGACAGGATCCGGGGCCAACGTCCTGACTTTC

D: .
V: TRBV5-4
J: TRBJ1-2
size: .
length: 13
CDR3: CASRQQGGYGYTF
DNA: TGTGCCAGCAGACAACAGGGCGGGTATGGCTACACCTTC

D: .
V: TRBV9
J: TRBJ2-1
size: .
length: 15
CDR3: CASSGTSSSYNEQFF
DNA: TGTGCCAGCAGCGGTACCTCGAGCTCCTACAATGAGCAGTTCTTC

D: TRBD1
V: TRBV20-1
J: TRBJ1-6
size: .
length: 12
CDR3: CSPGQGNSPLHF
DNA: TGCAGTCCGGGACAGGGTAATTCACCCCTCCACTTT

D: .
V: TRBV20-1
J: TRBJ1-1
size: .
length: 13
CDR3: CSAILRTAGEAFF
DNA: TGCAGTGCTATCCTAAGGACCGCCGGTGAAGCTTTCTTT

D: TRBD1
V: TRBV14
J: TRBJ2-1
size: .
length: 15
CDR3: CASSPRQGAYNEQFF
DNA: TGTGCCAGCAGCCCAAGACAGGGGGCCTACAATGAGCAGTTCTTC

D: TRBD2
V: TRBV20-1
J: TRBJ2-5
size: .
length: 14
CDR3: CSATLAGGPETQYF
DNA: TGCAGTGCCACACTAGCGGGGGGGCCAGAGACCCAGTACTTC

D: .
V: TRBV18
J: TRBJ1-6
size: .
length: 14
CDR3: CASSPSQRDSPLHF
DNA: TGTGCCAGCTCACCTTCGCAGAGGGATTCACCCCTCCACTTT

D: .
V: TRBV6-2/TRBV6-3
J: TRBJ1-2
size: few
length: 10
CDR3: CASGGNGYTF
DNA: TGTGCCAGCGGGGGTAATGGCTACACCTTC

D: .
V: TRBV4-3
J: TRBJ2-5
size: once
length: 15
CDR3: CASSQDIGTVETQYF
DNA: TGCGCCAGCAGCCAAGATATTGGAACAGTGGAGACCCAGTACTTC

D: .
V: TRBV2
J: TRBJ1-2
size: .
length: 15
CDR3: CASSELRVDGYGYTF
DNA: TGTGCCAGCAGCGAATTGAGGGTGGACGGCTATGGCTACACCTTC

D: TRBD1
V: TRBV20-1
J: TRBJ2-7
size: .
length: 14
CDR3: CSANTGTGVGEQYF
DNA: TGCAGTGCTAACACCGGGACAGGGGTCGGCGAGCAGTACTTC

D: .
V: TRBV5-1
J: TRBJ1-2
size: .
length: 12
CDR3: CASSPENGGYTF
DNA: TGCGCCAGCAGCCCGGAGAATGGAGGCTACACCTTC

D: .
V: TRBV30
J: TRBJ1-1
size: .
length: 12
CDR3: CAWSRDVTEAFF
DNA: TGTGCCTGGAGTAGGGACGTCACTGAAGCTTTCTTT

D: TRBD1
V: TRBV19
J: TRBJ2-2
size: .
length: 17
CDR3: CASRQGARSGNTGELFF
DNA: TGTGCCAGTCGACAGGGGGCGCGAAGTGGGAACACCGGGGAGCTGTTTTTT

D: TRBD2
V: TRBV12-3/TRBV12-4
J: TRBJ2-3
size: .
length: 14
CDR3: CASLGLAGSNTQYF
DNA: TGTGCCAGCCTGGGACTAGCGGGGAGTAATACGCAGTATTTT

D: .
V: TRBV5-4
J: TRBJ1-1
size: .
length: 14
CDR3: CASSLDRPTPEAFF
DNA: TGTGCCAGCAGCTTGGACAGACCTACGCCTGAAGCTTTCTTT

D: .
V: TRBV10-3
J: TRBJ1-1
size: .
length: 11
CDR3: CAISADGEAFF
DNA: TGTGCCATCAGCGCGGACGGTGAAGCTTTCTTT

D: .
V: TRBV20-1
J: TRBJ2-7
size: .
length: 13
CDR3: CSAPRDEPYEQYF
DNA: TGCAGTGCTCCCCGGGACGAACCCTACGAGCAGTACTTC

D: TRBD2
V: TRBV15
J: TRBJ2-7
size: .
length: 16
CDR3: CATSRADSGGAYEQYF
DNA: TGTGCCACCAGCAGAGCGGACAGCGGGGGAGCCTACGAGCAGTACTTC

D: TRBD1
V: TRBV7-2
J: TRBJ2-7
size: .
length: 15
CDR3: CASSYTGTGAYEQYF
DNA: TGTGCCAGCAGCTACACCGGGACAGGGGCCTACGAGCAGTACTTC

D: .
V: TRBV20-1
J: TRBJ2-3
size: .
length: 12
CDR3: CSAKGPTDTQYF
DNA: TGCAGTGCAAAAGGCCCCACAGATACGCAGTATTTT

D: .
V: TRBV5-6
J: TRBJ1-2
size: .
length: 12
CDR3: CASSRYGYGYTF
DNA: TGTGCCAGCAGTCGCTACGGGTATGGCTACACCTTC

D: .
V: TRBV20-1
J: TRBJ2-3
size: .
length: 15
CDR3: CSAGSFRPSTDTQYF
DNA: TGCAGTGCTGGGTCTTTCCGACCTAGCACAGATACGCAGTATTTT

D: .
V: TRBV5-1
J: TRBJ1-2
size: .
length: 12
CDR3: CASSLGEGGYTF
DNA: TGCGCCAGCAGCTTGGGAGAGGGCGGCTACACCTTC

D: .
V: TRBV30
J: TRBJ1-3
size: .
length: 14
CDR3: CAWRARAIGNTIYF
DNA: TGTGCCTGGAGAGCCAGGGCGATCGGAAACACCATATATTTT

D: TRBD1
V: TRBV10-3
J: TRBJ2-3
size: once
length: 13
CDR3: CAINSDREDTQYF
DNA: TGTGCCATCAATTCGGACAGGGAAGATACGCAGTATTTT

D: .
V: TRBV29-1
J: TRBJ1-1
size: .
length: 14
CDR3: CSVEARIGFSEAFF
DNA: TGCAGCGTTGAGGCCCGTATTGGATTTTCTGAAGCTTTCTTT

D: TRBD2
V: TRBV7-2
J: TRBJ2-7
size: .
length: 15
CDR3: CASSLALAGPYEQYF
DNA: TGTGCCAGCAGCTTGGCTCTAGCGGGTCCCTACGAGCAGTACTTC

D: .
V: TRBV14
J: TRBJ1-6
size: .
length: 15
CDR3: CASSQGASYNSPLHF
DNA: TGTGCCAGCAGCCAAGGAGCGTCCTATAATTCACCCCTCCACTTT

D: TRBD1
V: TRBV29-1
J: TRBJ2-3
size: .
length: 13
CDR3: CSVVGTGGDTQYF
DNA: TGCAGCGTTGTTGGGACAGGGGGCGATACGCAGTATTTT

D: TRBD2
V: TRBV4-3
J: TRBJ2-3
size: .
length: 15
CDR3: CASSHLAGGTDTQYF
DNA: TGCGCCAGCAGCCACCTAGCGGGGGGCACAGATACGCAGTATTTT

D: .
V: TRBV9
J: TRBJ2-1
size: .
length: 15
CDR3: CASSVRLAPRQEQFF
DNA: TGTGCCAGCAGCGTAAGATTGGCCCCACGACAGGAGCAGTTCTTC

D: TRBD2
V: TRBV20-1
J: TRBJ2-1
size: .
length: 16
CDR3: CSARVVAGALMSEQFF
DNA: TGCAGTGCTAGAGTGGTAGCGGGGGCCCTGATGAGTGAGCAGTTCTTC

D: .
V: TRBV20-1
J: TRBJ2-3
size: .
length: 13
CDR3: CSAHGSGPDTQYF
DNA: TGCAGTGCTCACGGTTCAGGCCCAGATACGCAGTATTTT

D: .
V: TRBV9
J: TRBJ1-6
size: .
length: 17
CDR3: CASSVERSITYNSPLHF
DNA: TGTGCCAGCAGCGTAGAGCGGTCAATCACCTATAATTCACCCCTCCACTTT

D: .
V: TRBV7-8
J: TRBJ2-1
size: .
length: 15
CDR3: CASSLDRGSYNEQFF
DNA: TGTGCCAGCAGCTTAGACCGGGGATCCTACAATGAGCAGTTCTTC

D: .
V: TRBV6-5
J: TRBJ2-5
size: .
length: 13
CDR3: CASSYSEVGTQYF
DNA: TGTGCCAGCAGTTACTCGGAGGTGGGGACCCAGTACTTC

D: TRBD1
V: TRBV28
J: TRBJ1-2
size: .
length: 16
CDR3: CASKGWTGGRNYGYTF
DNA: TGTGCCAGCAAAGGATGGACAGGGGGTAGGAACTATGGCTACACCTTC

D: TRBD1
V: TRBV3-1
J: TRBJ1-1
size: .
length: 14
CDR3: CASSPMDRGQGAFF
DNA: TGTGCCAGCAGCCCAATGGACAGGGGGCAAGGGGCTTTCTTT

D: TRBD2
V: TRBV7-2
J: TRBJ2-1
size: .
length: 16
CDR3: CASSLGGGALPNEQFF
DNA: TGTGCCAGCAGCTTGGGCGGGGGGGCCCTCCCCAATGAGCAGTTCTTC

D: TRBD1
V: TRBV3-1
J: TRBJ2-3
size: .
length: 13
CDR3: CASSSHRGDTQYF
DNA: TGTGCCAGCAGCTCCCACAGGGGGGATACGCAGTATTTT

D: .
V: TRBV29-1
J: TRBJ1-5
size: .
length: 14
CDR3: CSVAPSRGGQPQHF
DNA: TGCAGCGTTGCCCCCTCAAGGGGAGGTCAGCCCCAGCATTTT

D: .
V: TRBV4-3
J: TRBJ2-7
size: .
length: 15
CDR3: CASSQESGYPYEQYF
DNA: TGCGCCAGCAGCCAAGAAAGCGGCTACCCCTACGAGCAGTACTTC

D: .
V: TRBV29-1
J: TRBJ2-7
size: .
length: 14
CDR3: CSVEEGWPRYEQYF
DNA: TGCAGCGTTGAAGAGGGTTGGCCGAGATACGAGCAGTACTTC

D: .
V: TRBV7-2
J: TRBJ1-2
size: .
length: 14
CDR3: CASSFGTTPYGYTF
DNA: TGTGCCAGCAGCTTCGGGACAACCCCCTATGGCTACACCTTC

D: .
V: TRBV3-1
J: TRBJ1-6
size: .
length: 14
CDR3: CASNHDISHSPLHF
DNA: TGTGCCAGCAACCACGACATAAGTCATTCACCCCTCCACTTT

D: TRBD2
V: TRBV7-2
J: TRBJ2-1
size: once
length: 13
CDR3: CASSPQIAGTQFF
DNA: TGTGCCAGCAGCCCCCAGATAGCGGGGACGCAGTTCTTC

D: TRBD2
V: TRBV4-3
J: TRBJ2-3
size: .
length: 16
CDR3: CASSQDWTSETDTQYF
DNA: TGCGCCAGCAGCCAAGATTGGACTAGCGAAACAGATACGCAGTATTTT

D: .
V: TRBV5-4
J: TRBJ2-5
size: .
length: 14
CDR3: CASSSQPLGETQYF
DNA: TGTGCCAGCAGCTCCCAACCACTAGGAGAGACCCAGTACTTC